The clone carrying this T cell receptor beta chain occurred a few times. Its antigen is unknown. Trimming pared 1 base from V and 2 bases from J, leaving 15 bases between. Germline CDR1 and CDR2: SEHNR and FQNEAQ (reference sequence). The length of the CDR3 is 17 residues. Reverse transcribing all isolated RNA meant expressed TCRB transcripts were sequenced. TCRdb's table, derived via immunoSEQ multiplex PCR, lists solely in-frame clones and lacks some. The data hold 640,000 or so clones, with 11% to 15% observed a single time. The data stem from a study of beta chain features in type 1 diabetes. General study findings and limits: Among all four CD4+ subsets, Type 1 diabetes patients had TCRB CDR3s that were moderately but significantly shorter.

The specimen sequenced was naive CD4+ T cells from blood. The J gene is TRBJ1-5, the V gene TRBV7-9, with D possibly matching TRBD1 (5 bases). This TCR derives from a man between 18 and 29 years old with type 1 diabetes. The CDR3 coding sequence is TGTGCCAGCAGCTTAGGGACCACAGGAGATCGCAATCAGCCCCAGCATTTT. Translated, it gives CASSLGTTGDRNQPQHF.